This TCR beta chain emerged from a study of metastatic and nonmetastatic thyroid tumors. General study findings and limits: Malignant thyroid tumors reportedly exceeded benign nodules significantly in TCR beta diversity, with the difference appearing in blood and tumor.

Trimming took 3 bases from V and 3 from J, leaving 12 bases between them. The germline V gene encodes CDR1 SNHLY and CDR2 FYNNEI. This CDR3 is 15 amino acids long. As originally analysed: Researchers built a distant-metastasis classifier for papillary thyroid cancer that drew on CDR3 differences across clinicopathological groups. TCRdb re-called the PCR reads via MiXCR. These V and J calls rely on TCRdb rather than the paper's analysis. Among 20,000 to 25,000 clones listed, roughly 12% were seen once. Remarks on this clone: Antigen unknown.

Patients had received no treatment of any kind before thyroid surgery. The rearrangement links TRBV2 to TRBJ1-5; a possible D gene is TRBD1 (5 bases). Sequences were obtained from blood. The receptor was isolated from a female donor with papillary thyroid cancer or a benign thyroid nodule (not recorded which). Some clones in this sample may be carry-over from other donors' samples. CDR3: CASSENRPDNQPQHF. The CDR3, as DNA: TGTGCCAGCAGTGAGAACAGGCCGGACAATCAGCCCCAGCATTTT.